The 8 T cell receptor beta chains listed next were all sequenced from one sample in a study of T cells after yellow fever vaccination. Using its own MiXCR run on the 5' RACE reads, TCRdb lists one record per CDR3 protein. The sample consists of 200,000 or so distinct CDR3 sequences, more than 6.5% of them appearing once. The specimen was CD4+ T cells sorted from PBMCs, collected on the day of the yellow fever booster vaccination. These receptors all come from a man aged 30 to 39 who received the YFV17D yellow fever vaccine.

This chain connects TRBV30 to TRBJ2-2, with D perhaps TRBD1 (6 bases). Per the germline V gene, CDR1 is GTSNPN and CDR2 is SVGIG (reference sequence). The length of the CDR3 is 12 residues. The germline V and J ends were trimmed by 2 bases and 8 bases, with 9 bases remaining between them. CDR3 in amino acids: CAWSKGVGELFF. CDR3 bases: TGTGCCTGGAGTAAGGGGGTAGGGGAGCTGTTTTTT.

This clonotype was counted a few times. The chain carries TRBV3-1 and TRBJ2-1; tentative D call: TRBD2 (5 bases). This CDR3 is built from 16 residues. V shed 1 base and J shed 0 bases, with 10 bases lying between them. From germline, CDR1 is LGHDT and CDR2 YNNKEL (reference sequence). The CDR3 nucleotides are TGTGCCAGCAGCCAAGCTAGCACTCTCTCCTACAATGAGCAGTTCTTC. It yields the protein CASSQASTLSYNEQFF.

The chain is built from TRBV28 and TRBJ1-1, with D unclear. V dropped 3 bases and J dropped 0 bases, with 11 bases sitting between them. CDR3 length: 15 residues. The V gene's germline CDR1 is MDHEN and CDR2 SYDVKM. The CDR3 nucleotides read TGTGCCAGCAGTTTGGGCAGGAGATTGAACACTGAAGCTTTCTTT. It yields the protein CASSLGRRLNTEAFF.

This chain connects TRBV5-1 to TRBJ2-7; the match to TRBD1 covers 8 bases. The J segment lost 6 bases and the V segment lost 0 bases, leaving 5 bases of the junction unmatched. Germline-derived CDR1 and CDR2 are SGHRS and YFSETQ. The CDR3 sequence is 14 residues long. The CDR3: CASSLVQGAGEQYF. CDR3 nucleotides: TGCGCCAGCAGCTTGGTCCAGGGGGCAGGCGAGCAGTACTTC. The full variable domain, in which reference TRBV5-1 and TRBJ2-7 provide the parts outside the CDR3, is KAGVTQTPRYLIKTRGQQVTLSCSPISGHRSVSWYQQTPGQGLQFLFEYFSETQRNKGNFPGRFSGRQFSNSRSEMNVSTLELGDSALYLCASSLVQGAGEQYFGPGTRLTVT.

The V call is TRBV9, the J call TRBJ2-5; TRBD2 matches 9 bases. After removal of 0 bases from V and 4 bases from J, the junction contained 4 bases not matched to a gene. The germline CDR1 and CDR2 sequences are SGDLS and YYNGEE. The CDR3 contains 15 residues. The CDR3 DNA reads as TGTGCCAGCAGCGTAGGTAGCGGGAGAAGAGAGACCCAGTACTTC. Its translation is CASSVGSGRRETQYF.

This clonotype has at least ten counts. CDR3 sequence (DNA): TGTGCCAGCAGTTTCACGGGGACCAACACTGAAGCTTTCTTT. This sequence encodes CASSFTGTNTEAFF. The chain carries TRBV12-3 or TRBV12-4 and TRBJ1-1; D possibly corresponds to TRBD1 (5 bases). Trimming removed 3 bases at V and 2 bases at J, with 10 bases between. The length of the CDR3 is 14 residues.

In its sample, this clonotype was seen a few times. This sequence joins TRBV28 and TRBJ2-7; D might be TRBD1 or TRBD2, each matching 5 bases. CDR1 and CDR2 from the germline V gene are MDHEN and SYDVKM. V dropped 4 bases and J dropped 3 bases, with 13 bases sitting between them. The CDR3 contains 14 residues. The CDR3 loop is CASSSGTHIYEQYF. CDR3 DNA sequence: TGTGCCAGCAGTTCAGGGACCCACATCTACGAGCAGTACTTC.

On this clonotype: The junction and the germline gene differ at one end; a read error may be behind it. The CDR3 DNA follows: TGCGGCAGCAGCTTGCTAATTACTAGCACAGATACGCAGTATTTT. Its protein product is CGSSLLITSTDTQYF. The chain links TRBV5-1 to TRBJ2-3; D gene uncertain. The germline V gene encodes CDR1 SGHRS and CDR2 YFSETQ. The CDR3 covers 15 residues.